This T cell receptor (beta chain) was found in a study of early T cells in non-severe SARS-CoV-2 infection. Overall study: Sequencing of bulk RNA from unsorted whole blood was done, without chain pairing. Overall study results and limits: Private and CD4 specificities were missed by VDJdb matching, skewed to anti-spike CD8.

The V gene's germline CDR1 is MGHDK and CDR2 SYGVNS. CDR3 length: 12 amino acids. V was pared by 6 bases and J by 5 bases, with 11 bases between. The protocol attached unique molecular identifiers to individual cDNA molecules. TCRdb re-analysed the 5' RACE reads in MiXCR, keeping a single row per CDR3 protein. The repertoire holds tens of thousands of distinct CDR3 sequences, with about 13% as singletons. Of note for this clonotype: What it recognizes is unknown.

J is TRBJ2-7 and V is TRBV25-1; D not certain. This sequence originates from an adult who was a healthcare worker with PCR-confirmed SARS-CoV-2 infection or an uninfected control (not recorded which). Sample: whole blood, taken at baseline. CDR3 sequence reads: CASRQQMHEQYF. CDR3 sequence (DNA): TGTGCCAGCAGACAGCAAATGCACGAGCAGTACTTC.